This TCR beta chain was sequenced during a study of blood T cell repertoires in COVID-19. Study background: The origin of the acute and convalescent COVID-19 samples was the United States, Italy and Spain. PBMCs, B-cell-depleted T cells, or T cells provided the cDNA or gDNA that made up the material.

The CDR3 runs to 13 residues. Per germline, CDR1 MNHNY and CDR2 SVGAGI (reference sequence). Trimming pared 2 bases from V and 7 bases from J, leaving 9 bases between. Study processing details: Reference gene primer amplification yielded estimated nucleated cell counts. Assay: immunoSEQ multiplex PCR; the TCRdb copy retains only in-frame clones and omits some. Clone size and the V and J calls come from that table; the DNA yielded D and trimming. The sample carries about 300,000 clones, more than 75% recorded once. The V gene is TRBV6-6, the J gene TRBJ2-1; possible D gene TRBD2, 5 bases. This receptor was obtained from a woman between 45 and 65 years old with acute or convalescent COVID-19. The source material was peripheral blood. CDR3 DNA: TGTGCCAGCAGTTACGTGTCGGGGAATGAGCAGTTCTTC. Residues: CASSYVSGNEQFF.